This T cell receptor beta chain was identified in a study of cytomegalovirus exposure and HLA in healthy donors. The overall study: The same platform was used for the 120 validation repertoires and the approximately 670 first-cohort repertoires, a later analysis reported. Overall study results and limits: A list of 164 TCR beta chains associated with cytomegalovirus was given. In vitro experiments confirmed that three CMV-associated chains were specific for CMV antigens. According to a later analysis, TCR clusters from the first cohort tended to co-occur in the 90 to 150 validation repertoires.

For this clone: Its antigen is currently unknown.

The V gene end was trimmed by 2 bases and the J gene end by 4 bases; junction bases not matched to a gene: 19. The CDR3 runs to 19 residues. The germline gives CDR1 MDHEN, CDR2 SYDVKM. Data came from immunoSEQ multiplex PCR; TCRdb stores just in-frame clones and leaves some out. The sample includes 150,000 to 200,000 clones, roughly 81% seen only once; the top ten take around 1.2%. Sequenced input: PBMCs. This receptor was taken from a woman aged 25 to 39 in good health and CMV-seronegative. The chain joins TRBV28 to TRBJ2-7; 8 positions agree with TRBD2. Written as DNA, the CDR3 is TGTGCCAGCAGTTTAAAGTTCGGGTTAGCGGGGCGTCTTGGATACGAGCAGTACTTC. It is translated as CASSLKFGLAGRLGYEQYF.